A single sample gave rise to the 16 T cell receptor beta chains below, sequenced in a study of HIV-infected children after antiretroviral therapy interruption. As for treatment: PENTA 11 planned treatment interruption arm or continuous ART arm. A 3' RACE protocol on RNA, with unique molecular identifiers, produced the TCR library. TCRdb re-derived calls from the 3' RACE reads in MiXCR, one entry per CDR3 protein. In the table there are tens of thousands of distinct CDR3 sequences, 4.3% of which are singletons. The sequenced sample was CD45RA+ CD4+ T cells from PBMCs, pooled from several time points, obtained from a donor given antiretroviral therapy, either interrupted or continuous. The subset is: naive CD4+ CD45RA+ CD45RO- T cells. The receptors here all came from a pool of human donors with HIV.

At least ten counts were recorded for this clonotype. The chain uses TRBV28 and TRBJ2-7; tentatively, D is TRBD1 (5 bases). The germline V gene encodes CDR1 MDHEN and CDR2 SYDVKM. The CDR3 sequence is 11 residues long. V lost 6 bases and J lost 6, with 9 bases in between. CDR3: CASSPRAEQYF. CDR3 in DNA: TGTGCCAGCAGCCCCAGGGCCGAGCAGTACTTC.

CDR3 loop: CARCPWGATNEKLFF. The CDR3 nucleotides are TGTGCCAGATGTCCGTGGGGGGCGACTAATGAAAAACTGTTTTTT. The chain uses TRBV7-4 and TRBJ1-4; TRBD1 is a possible D gene (6 bases). This CDR3 spans 15 amino acids. Trimming pared 9 bases from V and 2 bases from J, leaving 16 bases between. The germline V gene encodes CDR1 SGHVT and CDR2 SQSDAQ. The variable domain in full, with the rest retrieved from reference TRBV7-4 and TRBJ1-4, is GAGVSQSPRYKVAKRGRDVALRCDSISGHVTLYWYRQTLGQGSEVLTYSQSDAQRDKSGRPSGRFSAERPERSVSTLKIQRTEQGDSAVYLCARCPWGATNEKLFFGSGTQLSVL.

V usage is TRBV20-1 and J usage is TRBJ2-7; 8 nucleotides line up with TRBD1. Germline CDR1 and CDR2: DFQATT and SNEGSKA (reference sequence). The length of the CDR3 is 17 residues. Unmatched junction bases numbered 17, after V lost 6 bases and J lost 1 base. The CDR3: CSALGARTGPLSYEQYF. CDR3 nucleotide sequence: TGCAGTGCGCTAGGGGCCAGGACAGGGCCCCTATCCTACGAGCAGTACTTC.

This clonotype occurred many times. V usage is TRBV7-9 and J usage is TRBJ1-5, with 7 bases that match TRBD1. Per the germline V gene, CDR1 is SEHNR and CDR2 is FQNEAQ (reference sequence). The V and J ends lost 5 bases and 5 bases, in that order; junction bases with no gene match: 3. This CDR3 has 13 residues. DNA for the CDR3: TGTGCCAGCAGCAGGACAGGAGATCAGCCCCAGCATTTT. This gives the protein CASSRTGDQPQHF.

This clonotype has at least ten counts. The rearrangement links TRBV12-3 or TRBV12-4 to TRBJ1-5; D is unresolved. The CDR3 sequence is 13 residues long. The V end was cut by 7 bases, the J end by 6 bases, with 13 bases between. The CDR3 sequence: CASTWSGSQPQHF. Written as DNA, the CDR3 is TGTGCCAGCACTTGGAGCGGGAGTCAGCCCCAGCATTTT.

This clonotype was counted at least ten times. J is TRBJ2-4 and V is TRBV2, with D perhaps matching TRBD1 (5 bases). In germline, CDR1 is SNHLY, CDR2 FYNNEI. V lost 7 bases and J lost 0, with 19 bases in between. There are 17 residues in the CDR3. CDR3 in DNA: TGTGCCAGCACTTCCCCGACAGCAAGCATAGCCAAAAACATTCAGTACTTC. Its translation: CASTSPTASIAKNIQYF. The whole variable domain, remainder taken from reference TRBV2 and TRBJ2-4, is EPEVTQTPSHQVTQMGQEVILRCVPISNHLYFYWYRQILGQKVEFLVSFYNNEISEKSEIFDDQFSVERPDGSNFTLKIRSTKLEDSAMYFCASTSPTASIAKNIQYFGAGTRLSVL.

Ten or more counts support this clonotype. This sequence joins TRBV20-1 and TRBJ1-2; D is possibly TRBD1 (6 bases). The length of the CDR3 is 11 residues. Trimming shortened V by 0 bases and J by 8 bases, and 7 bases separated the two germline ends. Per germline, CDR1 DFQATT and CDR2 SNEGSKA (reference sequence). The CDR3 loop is CSAREGAGYTF. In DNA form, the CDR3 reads TGCAGTGCTAGAGAGGGGGCCGGCTACACCTTC.

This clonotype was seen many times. CDR3 sequence (DNA): TGTGCCAGTACGATTGACAGAATGAACACTGAAGCTTTCTTT. Translated: CASTIDRMNTEAFF. The V gene is TRBV7-9, the J gene TRBJ1-1; weak D call: TRBD1 (5 bases). Trimming took 9 bases from V and 0 from J, leaving 14 bases between them. The CDR3 runs 14 residues. CDR1 is SEHNR and CDR2 is FQNEAQ in the germline V gene (reference sequence).

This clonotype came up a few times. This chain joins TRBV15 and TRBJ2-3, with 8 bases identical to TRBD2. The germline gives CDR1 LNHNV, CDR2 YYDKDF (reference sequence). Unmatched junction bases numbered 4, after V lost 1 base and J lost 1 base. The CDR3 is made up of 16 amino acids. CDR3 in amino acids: CATSRGDSGGTDTQYF. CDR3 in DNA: TGTGCCACCAGCAGAGGGGATAGCGGGGGCACAGATACGCAGTATTTT.

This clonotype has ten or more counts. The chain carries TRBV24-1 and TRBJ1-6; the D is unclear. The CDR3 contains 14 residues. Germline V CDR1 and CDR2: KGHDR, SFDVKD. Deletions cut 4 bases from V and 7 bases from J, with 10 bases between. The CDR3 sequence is CATSDGLENSPLHF. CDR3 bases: TGTGCCACCAGTGACGGCCTTGAGAATTCACCCCTCCACTTT.

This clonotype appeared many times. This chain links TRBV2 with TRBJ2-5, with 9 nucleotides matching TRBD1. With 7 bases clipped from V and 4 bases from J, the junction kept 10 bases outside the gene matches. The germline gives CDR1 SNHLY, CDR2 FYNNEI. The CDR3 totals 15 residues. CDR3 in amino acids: CASNPDRGMAETQYF. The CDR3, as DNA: TGTGCCAGCAACCCCGACAGGGGGATGGCAGAGACCCAGTACTTC.

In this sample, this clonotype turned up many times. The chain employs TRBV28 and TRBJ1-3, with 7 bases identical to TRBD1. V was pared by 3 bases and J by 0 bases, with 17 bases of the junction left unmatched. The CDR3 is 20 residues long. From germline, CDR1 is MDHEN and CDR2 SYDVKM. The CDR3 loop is CASSLGRQGSRTSSGNTIYF. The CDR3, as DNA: TGTGCCAGCAGTTTGGGAAGACAGGGTTCAAGGACCTCCTCTGGAAACACCATATATTTT. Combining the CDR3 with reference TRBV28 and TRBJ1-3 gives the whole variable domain DVKVTQSSRYLVKRTGEKVFLECVQDMDHENMFWYRQDPGLGLRLIYFSYDVKMKEKGDIPEGYSVSREKKERFSLILESASTNQTSMYLCASSLGRQGSRTSSGNTIYFGEGSWLTVV.

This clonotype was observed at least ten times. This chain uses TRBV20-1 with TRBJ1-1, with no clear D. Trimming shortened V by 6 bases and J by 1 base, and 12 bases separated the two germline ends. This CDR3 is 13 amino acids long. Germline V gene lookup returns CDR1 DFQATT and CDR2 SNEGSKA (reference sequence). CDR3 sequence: CSATGLKNTEAFF. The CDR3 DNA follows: TGCAGTGCCACCGGACTTAAGAACACTGAAGCTTTCTTT.

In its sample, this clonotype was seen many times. The CDR3 sequence is CASSPDPGLGVPDTQYF. Written as DNA, the CDR3 is TGCGCCAGCAGCCCGGATCCGGGACTAGGGGTCCCAGATACGCAGTATTTT. The chain recombines TRBV5-1 with TRBJ2-3; 8 nucleotides agree with TRBD2. The CDR3 consists of 17 residues. Germline V CDR1 and CDR2: SGHRS, YFSETQ. The J segment lost 4 bases and the V segment lost 4 bases, leaving 14 bases of the junction unmatched.

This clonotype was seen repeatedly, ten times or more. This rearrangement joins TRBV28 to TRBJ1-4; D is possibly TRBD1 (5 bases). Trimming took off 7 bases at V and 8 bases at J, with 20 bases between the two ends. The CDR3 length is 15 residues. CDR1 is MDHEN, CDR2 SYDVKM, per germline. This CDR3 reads CASNESGRDREKLFF. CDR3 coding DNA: TGTGCCAGCAATGAATCCGGCAGGGACCGAGAAAAACTGTTTTTT. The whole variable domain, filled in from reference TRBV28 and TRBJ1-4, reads DVKVTQSSRYLVKRTGEKVFLECVQDMDHENMFWYRQDPGLGLRLIYFSYDVKMKEKGDIPEGYSVSREKKERFSLILESASTNQTSMYLCASNESGRDREKLFFGSGTQLSVL.

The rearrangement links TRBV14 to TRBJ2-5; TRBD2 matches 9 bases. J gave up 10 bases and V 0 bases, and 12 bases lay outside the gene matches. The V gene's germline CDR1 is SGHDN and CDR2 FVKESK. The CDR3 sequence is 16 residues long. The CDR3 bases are TGTGCCAGCAGCCAAGAAGGGCTAGCGGGGACCCGGATCCAGTACTTC. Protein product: CASSQEGLAGTRIQYF.